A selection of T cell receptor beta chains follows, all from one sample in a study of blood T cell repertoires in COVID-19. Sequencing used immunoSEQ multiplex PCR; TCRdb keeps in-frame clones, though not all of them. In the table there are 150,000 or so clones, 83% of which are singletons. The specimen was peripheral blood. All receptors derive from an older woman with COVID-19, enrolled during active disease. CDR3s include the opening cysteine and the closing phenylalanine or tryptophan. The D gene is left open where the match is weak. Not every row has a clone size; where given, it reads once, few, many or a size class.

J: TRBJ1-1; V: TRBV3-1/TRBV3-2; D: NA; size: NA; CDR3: CASSQSGVRLANTEAFF; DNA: TGTGCCAGCAGCCAAAGCGGGGTCAGACTAGCGAACACTGAAGCTTTCTTT
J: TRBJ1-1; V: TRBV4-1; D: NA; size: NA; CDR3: CASKGGDTEAFF; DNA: TGCGCCAGCAAGGGAGGGGACACTGAAGCTTTCTTT
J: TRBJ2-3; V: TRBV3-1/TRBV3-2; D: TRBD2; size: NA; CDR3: CASSRDYSTDTQYF; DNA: TGTGCCAGCAGCCGGGACTATAGCACAGATACGCAGTATTTT
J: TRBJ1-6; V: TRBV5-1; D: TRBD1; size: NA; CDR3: CASSAFTGGSSYNSPLHF; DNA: TGCGCCAGCAGCGCATTTACAGGGGGGAGCTCCTATAATTCACCCCTCCACTTT
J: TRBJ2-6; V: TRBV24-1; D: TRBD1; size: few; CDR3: CATRAGGSGANVLTF; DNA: TGTGCCACCAGAGCAGGGGGATCTGGGGCCAACGTCCTGACTTTC
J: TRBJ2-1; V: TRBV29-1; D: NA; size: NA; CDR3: CSVARWDEQFF; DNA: TGCAGCGTGGCGAGGTGGGATGAGCAGTTCTTC
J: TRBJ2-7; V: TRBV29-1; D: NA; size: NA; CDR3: CSVARDTYEQYF; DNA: TGCAGCGTGGCCAGGGATACCTACGAGCAGTACTTC
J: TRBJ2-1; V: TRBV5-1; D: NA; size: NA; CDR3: CASSSDWSSYNEQFF; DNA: TGCGCCAGCAGCTCCGACTGGAGCTCCTACAATGAGCAGTTCTTC
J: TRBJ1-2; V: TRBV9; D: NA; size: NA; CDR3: CASSVAQVAGYTF; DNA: TGTGCCAGCAGCGTAGCACAGGTTGCTGGCTACACCTTC
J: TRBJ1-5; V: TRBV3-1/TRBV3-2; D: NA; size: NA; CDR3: CASSQAREQPQHF; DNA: TGTGCCAGCAGCCAAGCTCGGGAACAGCCCCAGCATTTT
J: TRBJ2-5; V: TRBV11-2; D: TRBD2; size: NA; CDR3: CASSPLSGRETQYF; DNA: TGTGCCAGCAGCCCCCTTAGCGGGAGGGAGACCCAGTACTTC
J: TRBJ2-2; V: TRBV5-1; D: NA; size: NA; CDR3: CASSFAASGELFF; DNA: TGCGCCAGCAGCTTTGCAGCGTCCGGGGAGCTGTTTTTT
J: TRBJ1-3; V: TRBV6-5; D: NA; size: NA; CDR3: CASRIEGEAGNTIYF; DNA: TGTGCCAGCAGAATAGAGGGGGAAGCTGGAAACACCATATATTTT
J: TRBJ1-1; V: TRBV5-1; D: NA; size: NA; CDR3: CASSPDWNTEAFF; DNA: TGCGCCAGCAGCCCGGACTGGAACACTGAAGCTTTCTTT
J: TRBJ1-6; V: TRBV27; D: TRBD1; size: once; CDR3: CASSATGNSPLHF; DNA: TGTGCCAGCAGCGCGACAGGGAATTCACCCCTCCACTTT
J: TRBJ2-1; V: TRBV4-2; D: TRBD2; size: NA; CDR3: CASSQDTAGVGNEQFF; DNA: TGTGCCAGCAGCCAAGATACAGCGGGAGTAGGCAATGAGCAGTTCTTC
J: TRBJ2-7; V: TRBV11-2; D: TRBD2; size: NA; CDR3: CASLLAGGNYEQYF; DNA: TGTGCCAGCCTCTTAGCGGGAGGGAACTACGAGCAGTACTTC
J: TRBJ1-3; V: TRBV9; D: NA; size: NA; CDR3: CASILENSGNTIYF; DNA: TGTGCCAGCATCCTGGAGAACTCTGGAAACACCATATATTTT
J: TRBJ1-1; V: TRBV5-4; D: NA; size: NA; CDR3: CASSPPGGGNTEAFF; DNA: TGTGCCAGCAGCCCGCCCGGGGGGGGAAACACTGAAGCTTTCTTT
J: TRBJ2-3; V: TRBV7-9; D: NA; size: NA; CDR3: CASRQGATDTQYF; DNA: TGTGCCAGCAGACAGGGTGCCACAGATACGCAGTATTTT
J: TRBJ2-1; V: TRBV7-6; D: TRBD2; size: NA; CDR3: CASSLTDAGGSSYNEQFF; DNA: TGTGCCAGCAGCTTGACAGACGCGGGGGGGAGCTCCTACAATGAGCAGTTCTTC
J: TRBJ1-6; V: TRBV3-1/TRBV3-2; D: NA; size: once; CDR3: CASSQDQGFYNSPLHF; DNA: TGTGCCAGCAGCCAAGACCAGGGCTTCTATAATTCACCCCTCCACTTT
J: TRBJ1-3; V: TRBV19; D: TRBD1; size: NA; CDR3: CASSPQTGAGNTIYF; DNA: TGTGCCAGTAGTCCGCAGACAGGGGCTGGAAACACCATATATTTT
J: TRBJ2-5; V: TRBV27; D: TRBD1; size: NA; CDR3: CASSLAGIQGKQETQYF; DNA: TGTGCCAGCAGTTTAGCTGGGATACAGGGGAAACAAGAGACCCAGTACTTC
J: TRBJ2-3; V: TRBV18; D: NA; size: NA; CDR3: CASSPRGFGDTQYF; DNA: TGTGCCAGCTCACCCAGGGGATTCGGAGATACGCAGTATTTT
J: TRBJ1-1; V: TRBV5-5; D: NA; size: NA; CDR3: CASSHRRGSNTEAFF; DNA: TGTGCCAGCAGTCACCGCAGGGGATCGAACACTGAAGCTTTCTTT
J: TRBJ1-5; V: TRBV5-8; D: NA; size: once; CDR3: CASSLSIRNQPQHF; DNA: TGTGCCAGCAGCTTGTCTATCCGAAATCAGCCCCAGCATTTT
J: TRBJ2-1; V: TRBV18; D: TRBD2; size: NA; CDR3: CASSRGEGRSTFF; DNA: TGTGCCAGCTCCCGGGGGGAAGGCAGGAGTACGTTCTTC
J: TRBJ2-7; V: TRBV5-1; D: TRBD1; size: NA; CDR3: CASSLDSTGWTYEQYF; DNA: TGCGCCAGCAGCCTCGACTCGACAGGGTGGACCTACGAGCAGTACTTC
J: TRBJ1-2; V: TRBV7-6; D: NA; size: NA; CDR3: CASSDRTPSGYGYTF; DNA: TGTGCCAGCAGCGATCGGACACCCTCAGGATATGGCTACACCTTC
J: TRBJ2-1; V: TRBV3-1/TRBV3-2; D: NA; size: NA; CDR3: CASSQVETEQFF; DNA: TGTGCCAGCAGCCAAGTGGAGACTGAGCAGTTCTTC
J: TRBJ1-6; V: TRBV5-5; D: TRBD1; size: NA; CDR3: CASSFGTANSPLHF; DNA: TGTGCCAGCAGCTTCGGGACAGCAAATTCACCCCTCCACTTT
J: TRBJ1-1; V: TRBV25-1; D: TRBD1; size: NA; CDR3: CASSVSRGRRTEAFF; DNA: TGTGCCAGCAGTGTATCCAGGGGGCGCCGGACTGAAGCTTTCTTT
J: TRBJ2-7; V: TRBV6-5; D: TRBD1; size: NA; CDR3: CASSSQGAGYEQYF; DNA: TGTGCCAGCAGTTCTCAGGGGGCGGGGTACGAGCAGTACTTC
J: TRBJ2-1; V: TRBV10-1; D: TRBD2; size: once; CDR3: CASSATSVFSDEQFF; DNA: TGCGCCAGCAGCGCGACTAGCGTCTTCAGCGATGAGCAGTTCTTC
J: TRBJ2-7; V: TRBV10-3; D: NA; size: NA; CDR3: CAIGSRDPGAYEQYF; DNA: TGTGCCATCGGATCCCGGGACCCAGGGGCCTACGAGCAGTACTTC
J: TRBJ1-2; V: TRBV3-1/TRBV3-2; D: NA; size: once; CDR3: CASSQPSVHGYTF; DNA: TGTGCCAGCAGCCAACCTTCCGTCCATGGCTACACCTTC
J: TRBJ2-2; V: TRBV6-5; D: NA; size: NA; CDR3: CASSPRANTGELFF; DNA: TGTGCCAGCTCTCCGAGGGCTAACACCGGGGAGCTGTTTTTT
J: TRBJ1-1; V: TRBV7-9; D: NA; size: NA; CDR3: CASSLVRVPNTEAFF; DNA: TGTGCCAGCAGCTTAGTGAGGGTCCCGAACACTGAAGCTTTCTTT
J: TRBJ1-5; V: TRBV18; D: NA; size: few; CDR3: CASSPDSSNQPQHF; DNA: TGTGCCAGCTCACCCGACTCTAGCAATCAGCCCCAGCATTTT
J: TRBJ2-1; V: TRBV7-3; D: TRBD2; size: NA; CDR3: CASSLRSSGGYNEQFF; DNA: TGTGCCAGCAGCTTAAGGTCTAGCGGGGGGTACAATGAGCAGTTCTTC
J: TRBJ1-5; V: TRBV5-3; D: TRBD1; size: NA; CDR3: CARSPSWPGQGAFVANQPQHF; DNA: TGTGCCAGAAGCCCATCCTGGCCCGGACAGGGTGCATTTGTCGCCAATCAGCCCCAGCATTTT
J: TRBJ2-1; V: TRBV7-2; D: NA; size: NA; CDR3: CASSLDRVNEQFF; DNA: TGTGCCAGCAGCTTAGACAGGGTCAATGAGCAGTTCTTC
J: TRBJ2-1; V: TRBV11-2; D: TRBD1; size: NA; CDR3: CASSTGTGGTYNEQFF; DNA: TGTGCCAGCAGCACCGGGACAGGGGGTACCTACAATGAGCAGTTCTTC
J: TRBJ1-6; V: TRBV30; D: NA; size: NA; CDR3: CAEGGAYNSPLHF; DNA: TGTGCAGAGGGGGGGGCTTATAATTCACCCCTCCACTTT
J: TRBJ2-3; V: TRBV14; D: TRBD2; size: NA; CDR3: CASSPTLLAGVTDTQYF; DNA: TGTGCCAGCAGCCCGACTCTTCTAGCGGGGGTTACAGATACGCAGTATTTT
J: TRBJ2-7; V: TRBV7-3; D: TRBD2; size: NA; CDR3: CASSLGSGSSYEQYF; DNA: TGTGCCAGCAGCTTAGGGAGCGGGAGCTCCTACGAGCAGTACTTC
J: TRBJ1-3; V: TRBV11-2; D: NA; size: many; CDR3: CASSLATGLSGNTIYF; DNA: TGTGCCAGCAGCTTAGCAACAGGGCTCTCTGGAAACACCATATATTTT
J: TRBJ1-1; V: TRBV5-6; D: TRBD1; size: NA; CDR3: CASSFWGQGAEAFF; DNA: TGTGCCAGCAGCTTTTGGGGACAGGGGGCTGAAGCTTTCTTT
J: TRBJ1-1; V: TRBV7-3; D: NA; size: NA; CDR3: CASSGGTGMNTEAFF; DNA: TGTGCCAGCAGCGGAGGGACGGGGATGAACACTGAAGCTTTCTTT
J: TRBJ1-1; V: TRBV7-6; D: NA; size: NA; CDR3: CASSFTANTEAFF; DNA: TGTGCCAGCAGCTTCACAGCGAACACTGAAGCTTTCTTT
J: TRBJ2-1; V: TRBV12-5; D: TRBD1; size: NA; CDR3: CASGLGTGALGGEQFF; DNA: TGTGCTAGTGGTTTGGGGACAGGGGCACTAGGAGGTGAGCAGTTCTTC
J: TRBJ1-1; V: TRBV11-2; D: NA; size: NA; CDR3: CASSLGVYTEAFF; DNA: TGTGCCAGCAGCTTAGGCGTATACACTGAAGCTTTCTTT
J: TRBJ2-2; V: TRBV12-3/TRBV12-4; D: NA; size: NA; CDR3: CASSLARAGELFF; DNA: TGTGCCAGCAGTTTAGCGAGGGCCGGGGAGCTGTTTTTT
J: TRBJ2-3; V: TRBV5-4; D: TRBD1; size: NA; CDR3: CASSADRGRDTQYF; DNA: TGTGCCAGCAGCGCCGACAGGGGCCGCGATACGCAGTATTTT
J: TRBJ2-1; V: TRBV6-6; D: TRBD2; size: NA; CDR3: CASRRGLADNEQFF; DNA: TGTGCCAGCAGGCGGGGACTAGCGGACAATGAGCAGTTCTTC
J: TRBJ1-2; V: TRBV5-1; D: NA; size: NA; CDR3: CASSLDGEMGYTF; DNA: TGCGCCAGCAGCTTGGACGGGGAAATGGGCTACACCTTC
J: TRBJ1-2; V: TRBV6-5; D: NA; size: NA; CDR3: CASSYQGLGGYTF; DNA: TGTGCCAGCAGTTACCAGGGCCTGGGGGGCTACACCTTC